A single sample gave rise to the 32 T cell receptor beta chains below, sequenced in a study of vaccination effects on CD4 cells after COVID-19. Their specific antigens are unknown. Assay: immunoSEQ multiplex PCR; the TCRdb copy retains only in-frame clones and omits some. The data show about 66,000 clones, with less than 80% seen just once and 0.75% to 1% held by the top ten. Viral peptide pools were used in the ViraFEST assay to expand antigen-specific CD4+ T cells, and sequencing came afterward. The authors isolated CD4+ T cells after 9 to 10 days of culture. The vaccine given was either BNT162b2 or mRNA-1273, in two doses. Here the sequenced sample was CD4+ T cells from PBMCs cultured with HCoV-OC43 spike peptides, taken after COVID-19 vaccination. Subset given: HCoV-OC43 spike overlapping peptide pool stimulation. Source of these receptors: a human donor who received a COVID-19 vaccine.

This clone was picked up a small number of times. The rearrangement uses TRBV5-1 and TRBJ2-3; D gene ambiguous. Trimming left V 0 bases short and J 0 bases short, with 2 bases between. The CDR3 totals 13 residues. Germline CDR1 SGHRS, CDR2 YFSETQ. Written as DNA, the CDR3 is TGCGCCAGCAGCTTGGGGAGCACAGATACGCAGTATTTT. It translates to CASSLGSTDTQYF.

V and J are TRBV7-2 and TRBJ1-3; D unresolved. V lost 3 bases, J lost 2 bases, and 11 bases lay in between. The CDR3 covers 15 residues. The germline V gene has CDR1 SGHTA and CDR2 FQGNSA. The CDR3 here is CASSLIAGAGNTIYF. The CDR3 DNA follows: TGTGCCAGCAGCTTGATAGCGGGAGCTGGAAACACCATATATTTT. Full variable domain (outside the CDR3, taken from reference TRBV7-2 and TRBJ1-3): GAGVSQSPSNKVTEKGKDVELRCDPISGHTALYWYRQSLGQGLEFLIYFQGNSAPDKSGLPSDRFSAERTGGSVSTLTIQRTQQEDSAVYLCASSLIAGAGNTIYFGEGSWLTVV.

This chain uses TRBV6-5 with TRBJ2-7; tentative D call: TRBD1 (5 bases). The CDR3 spans 14 residues. V was pared by 10 bases and J by 0 bases, with 16 bases between. CDR1 is MNHEY and CDR2 is SVGAGI in the germline V gene. Here the CDR3 DNA reads TGTGCCACCAATACAGGTAGGAGCTCCTACGAGCAGTACGTC. Translated: CATNTGRSSYEQYV.

V and J are TRBV14 and TRBJ2-1; TRBD1 matches 12 bases. Looked up from germline, CDR1 is SGHDN and CDR2 is FVKESK. The CDR3 runs to 20 residues. V lost 4 bases and J lost 2; bases outside the gene matches: 15. The CDR3 region is CASSLARDRGRSGPYNEQFF. CDR3 DNA: TGTGCCAGCAGCCTAGCCCGGGACAGGGGGCGATCTGGCCCCTACAATGAGCAGTTCTTC.

V gene TRBV5-8 combines with J gene TRBJ2-6, with D maybe TRBD1 (5 bases). V was trimmed by 4 bases and J by 0 bases, leaving 17 bases between them. The CDR3 is made up of 18 amino acids. In germline, CDR1 is SGHTS, CDR2 YDEGEE. The CDR3 region is CASSKMTVISSGANVLTF. Here the CDR3 DNA reads TGTGCCAGCAGCAAGATGACAGTAATTAGCTCTGGGGCCAACGTCCTGACTTTC.

The gene calls are TRBV18 and TRBJ1-1; the match to TRBD1 covers 7 bases. The CDR3 is 13 residues long. With 2 bases clipped from V and 8 bases from J, the junction kept 5 bases outside the gene matches. CDR1 is KGHSH, CDR2 LQKENI, per germline. The CDR3 DNA reads TGTGCCAGCTCACCAGGGGGACAGACCGAAGCTTTCTTT. It yields the protein CASSPGGQTEAFF.

The chain is built from TRBV13 and TRBJ2-3, with D unclear. V dropped 5 bases and J dropped 0 bases, with 12 bases sitting between them. The CDR3 loop spans 15 amino acids. From germline, CDR1 is PRHDT and CDR2 FYEKMQ (reference sequence). The DNA of the CDR3 is TGTGCCAGCAGCCGCAACCACCTAAGCACAGATACGCAGTATTTT. This encodes CASSRNHLSTDTQYF. The full variable domain, with the rest looked up from reference TRBV13 and TRBJ2-3, is AAGVIQSPRHLIKEKRETATLKCYPIPRHDTVYWYQQGPGQDPQFLISFYEKMQSDKGSIPDRFSAQQFSDYHSELNMSSLELGDSALYFCASSRNHLSTDTQYFGPGTRLTVL.

The chain has TRBV5-8 and TRBJ1-2; D ambiguous. Germline CDR1 SGHTS, CDR2 YDEGEE. The CDR3 loop spans 14 amino acids. The V gene lost 0 bases and the J gene lost 3 bases, with 9 bases spanning the gap. CDR3 sequence: CASSLDTAYYGYTF. As DNA, the CDR3 is TGTGCCAGCAGCTTGGATACAGCCTACTATGGCTACACCTTC.

CDR3 bases: TGTGCCAGTAGTATTCGTCACAGGGGTTATGATACGCAGTATTTT. It yields the protein CASSIRHRGYDTQYF. The V gene is TRBV19, the J gene TRBJ2-3; TRBD1 agrees at 7 bases. The CDR3 sequence is 15 residues long. Germline V lookup: CDR1 LNHDA, CDR2 SQIVND (reference sequence). V was pared by 3 bases and J by 6 bases, with 9 bases of the junction left unmatched.

The rearrangement uses TRBV6-6 and TRBJ1-2; unclear D gene. The CDR3 is 13 residues long. Germline V gives CDR1 MNHNY, CDR2 SVGAGI (reference sequence). Trimming took 7 bases from V and 4 from J, leaving 13 bases between them. The CDR3 here is CASTVPGGYGYTF. In DNA, the CDR3 is TGTGCCAGCACCGTACCCGGCGGCTATGGCTACACCTTC.

In its sample, this clone was seen once. The J gene is TRBJ1-4, the V gene TRBV25-1; D is possibly TRBD1 (5 bases). Germline V gives CDR1 MGHDK, CDR2 SYGVNS. V lost 7 bases to trimming and J lost 10 bases, with 22 bases between them. This CDR3 is 15 amino acids long. As DNA, the CDR3 is TGTGCCAGCACCTCACTGGAGACAGAAAGCGGAAAACTGTTTTTT. It yields the protein CASTSLETESGKLFF.

CDR3 loop: CASSIGQATAYNEQFF. The CDR3 DNA reads TGTGCCAGTAGTATAGGTCAGGCTACAGCCTACAATGAGCAGTTCTTC. V is TRBV19 and J is TRBJ2-1; no clear D. The CDR3 runs 16 residues. The V gene lost 1 base and the J gene lost 2 bases, with 12 bases spanning the gap. The germline V gene has CDR1 LNHDA and CDR2 SQIVND (reference sequence).

This chain joins TRBV24-1 and TRBJ2-1; D call uncertain. The germline V gene encodes CDR1 KGHDR and CDR2 SFDVKD. The V gene lost 4 bases and the J gene lost 1 base, with 4 bases spanning the gap. The CDR3 is 13 amino acids. CDR3 region: CATSDSSYNEQFF. CDR3 bases: TGTGCCACCAGTGACTCTTCCTACAATGAGCAGTTCTTC.

The chain carries TRBV5-1 and TRBJ2-5; the D gene could be TRBD1 or TRBD2 (5 bases each). There are 15 residues in the CDR3. Germline V gene sequence: CDR1 SGHRS, CDR2 YFSETQ. Deletions cut 1 base from V and 5 bases from J, with 15 bases between. The chain's CDR3 is CASSLNGGTEETQYF. CDR3 nucleotide sequence: TGCGCCAGCAGCTTGAATGGGGGAACGGAGGAGACCCAGTACTTC.

This clone was counted between two and nine times. The gene calls are TRBV4-1 and TRBJ1-3; D is ambiguous. Between the trimmed V and J ends, which lost 1 base and 0 bases, there was a span of 13 bases. Germline lookup yields CDR1 MGHRA and CDR2 YSYEKL. The CDR3 runs to 17 residues. The CDR3 DNA reads TGCGCCAGCAGCCAAGGAATTACAGCCATCTCTGGAAACACCATATATTTT. Its protein product is CASSQGITAISGNTIYF.

The chain carries TRBV21-1 and TRBJ1-5. TRBV21-1 counts as a pseudogene. This CDR3 spans 15 amino acids. The CDR3 DNA follows: TGTGCCAGCAGCCCTAGAGAGGGCAGCAATCAGCCCCAGCATTTT. Translated: CASSPREGSNQPQHF.

The V and J genes are TRBV7-6 and TRBJ2-1; a possible D gene is TRBD2 (6 bases). The CDR3 covers 13 residues. The V end was cut by 5 bases, the J end by 9 bases, with 14 bases between. Germline CDR1 and CDR2: SGHVS and FNYEAQ. The chain's CDR3 is CASSPGVGVEQFF. The DNA of the CDR3 is TGTGCCAGCAGCCCGGGGGTAGGGGTTGAGCAGTTCTTC.

Only a few counts were recorded for this clone. The J gene is TRBJ1-6, the V gene TRBV10-3; no firm D call. The V gene lost 0 bases and the J gene lost 6 bases, with 6 bases spanning the gap. The CDR3 consists of 14 residues. In germline, CDR1 is ENHRY, CDR2 SYGVKD. This CDR3 reads CAISESNGNSPLHF. Here the CDR3 DNA reads TGTGCCATCAGTGAGTCGAATGGTAATTCACCCCTCCACTTT.

On this clone: Other DNA sequences in this specimen translate into the identical CDR3. The chain uses TRBV18 and TRBJ2-5, with D possibly TRBD1 on 5 matching bases. This CDR3 comprises 13 residues. Trimming pared 3 bases from V and 4 bases from J, leaving 9 bases between. Germline V gene sequence: CDR1 KGHSH, CDR2 LQKENI. The CDR3 DNA sequence: TGTGCCAGCTCACCCGGACAATTAGAGACCCAGTACTTC. Its protein product is CASSPGQLETQYF.

The chain uses TRBV24-1 and TRBJ2-1; the match to TRBD1 covers 12 bases. Germline CDR1 and CDR2: KGHDR and SFDVKD. Losses at the gene ends were 4 bases for V and 5 bases for J; bases not matched to a gene: 5. The CDR3 runs 16 residues. In nucleotides, the CDR3 is TGTGCCACCAGTGACCCCGGGACAGGGGGCAACAATGAGCAGTTCTTC. Amino acid sequence: CATSDPGTGGNNEQFF.

The chain is built from TRBV2 and TRBJ1-4; 8 bases agree with TRBD1. This CDR3 is built from 15 residues. With 8 bases clipped from V and 2 bases from J, the junction kept 7 bases outside the gene matches. The germline V gene encodes CDR1 SNHLY and CDR2 FYNNEI. The CDR3 DNA reads as TGTGCCAGCGGGGGCCAGGGGGCCACTAATGAAAAACTGTTTTTT. It codes for CASGGQGATNEKLFF.

This CDR3 is CASSFTSGGAAGADTQYF. CDR3 coding DNA: TGTGCCAGCAGTTTCACTAGCGGGGGGGCGGCCGGCGCAGATACGCAGTATTTT. V gene TRBV6-2 or TRBV6-3 combines with J gene TRBJ2-3; 13 bases fit TRBD2. The CDR3 is made up of 18 amino acids. Germline CDR1 MNHEY, CDR2 SVGEGT. V shed 4 bases, J shed 4 bases, and the junction held 11 bases outside the gene matches.

The chain links TRBV9 to TRBJ2-2; 7 bases line up with TRBD2. Germline trimming cut 3 bases from V and 0 bases from J; bases unmatched to any gene: 11. Germline V gene lookup returns CDR1 SGDLS and CDR2 YYNGEE. The CDR3 is 18 residues long. The CDR3 loop reads CASSARRIAGANTGELFF. The CDR3 DNA is TGTGCCAGCAGCGCCAGAAGGATAGCGGGCGCGAACACCGGGGAGCTGTTTTTT.

The chain links TRBV6-5 to TRBJ2-1; 9 nucleotides line up with TRBD1. The CDR3 spans 15 residues. Per the germline V gene, CDR1 is MNHEY and CDR2 is SVGAGI. V was pared by 7 bases and J by 0 bases, with 4 bases of the junction left unmatched. The CDR3 DNA is TGTGCCAGCAATCAGGACAGGGGCTCCTACAATGAGCAGTTCTTC. It codes for CASNQDRGSYNEQFF.

This rearrangement joins TRBV18 to TRBJ2-2, with 8 bases that match TRBD1. This CDR3 is built from 18 residues. Germline assignment: CDR1 KGHSH and CDR2 LQKENI. The junction had 12 bases not matched to a gene; V was cut back by 1 base and J by 5 bases. The CDR3 nucleotides are TGTGCCAGCTCACCACGGAGCCAGGGGGCAGGGAATACCGGGGAGCTGTTTTTT. Encoded protein: CASSPRSQGAGNTGELFF.

V is TRBV5-1 and J is TRBJ1-4; 7 positions agree with TRBD1. Germline CDR1 is SGHRS and CDR2 is YFSETQ. V lost 4 bases, J lost 6 bases, and 9 bases stayed unmatched. The CDR3 extends over 15 amino acids. The CDR3 loop reads CASSEFTGEDEKLFF. CDR3 nucleotide sequence: TGCGCCAGCAGCGAATTCACAGGGGAGGATGAAAAACTGTTTTTT.

V usage is TRBV30 and J usage is TRBJ1-1; D call uncertain. CDR3 length: 15 amino acids. Trimming removed 2 bases from V and 1 base from J, with 14 bases in between. From germline, CDR1 is GTSNPN and CDR2 SVGIG (reference sequence). In DNA form, the CDR3 reads TGTGCCTGGAGTTCAAAGGGTGCTGAGAACACTGAAGCTTTCTTT. Translation gives CAWSSKGAENTEAFF.

There are a few counts of this clone. This chain uses TRBV3-1 (or the pseudogene TRBV3-2) with TRBJ1-2; 10 bases are a match to TRBD1. This CDR3 contains 12 residues. Looked up from germline, CDR1 is LGHDT and CDR2 is YNNKEL (reference sequence). In DNA, the CDR3 is TGTGTCGCGGGACAGGGGAGCTATGGCTACACCTTC. Translation: CVAGQGSYGYTF.

The CDR3: CASSDPGQGTGELFF. Written as DNA, the CDR3 is TGTGCCAGCAGCGATCCGGGACAGGGGACCGGGGAGCTGTTTTTT. The chain carries TRBV6-6 and TRBJ2-2, with 10 bases matching TRBD1. After removal of 6 bases from V and 5 bases from J, the junction contained 6 bases not matched to a gene. The CDR3 has 15 amino acids. Germline-derived CDR1 and CDR2 are MNHNY and SVGAGI (reference sequence).

This clone was detected a few times. J is TRBJ2-3 and V is TRBV3-1 (or the pseudogene TRBV3-2); 14 positions match TRBD2. There are 17 residues in the CDR3. J was trimmed by 5 bases and V by 1 base; bases with no gene match: 5. Germline V gives CDR1 LGHDT, CDR2 YNNKEL (reference sequence). The CDR3 DNA sequence: TGTGCCAGCAGCCAAGGACTAGCGGGGGGGCATGGAGATACGCAGTATTTT. Encoded protein: CASSQGLAGGHGDTQYF.

The V call is TRBV12-5, the J call TRBJ1-2; D possibly corresponds to TRBD1 (5 bases). Germline V gene data show CDR1 as LGHNT and CDR2 as FRNRAP. Trimming pared 3 bases from V and 2 bases from J, leaving 7 bases between. This CDR3 is built from 13 residues. DNA of the CDR3: TGTGCTAGTGGTTTTGGGGGAAACTATGGCTACACCTTC. It specifies CASGFGGNYGYTF.

This chain joins TRBV6-6 and TRBJ2-6; no reliable D call. Germline V CDR1 and CDR2: MNHNY, SVGAGI (reference sequence). The V and J ends lost 7 bases and 0 bases respectively, with 7 bases between them. The length of the CDR3 is 14 residues. CDR3 loop: CASTISSGANVLTF. The DNA of the CDR3 is TGTGCCAGCACAATAAGCTCTGGGGCCAACGTCCTGACTTTC.